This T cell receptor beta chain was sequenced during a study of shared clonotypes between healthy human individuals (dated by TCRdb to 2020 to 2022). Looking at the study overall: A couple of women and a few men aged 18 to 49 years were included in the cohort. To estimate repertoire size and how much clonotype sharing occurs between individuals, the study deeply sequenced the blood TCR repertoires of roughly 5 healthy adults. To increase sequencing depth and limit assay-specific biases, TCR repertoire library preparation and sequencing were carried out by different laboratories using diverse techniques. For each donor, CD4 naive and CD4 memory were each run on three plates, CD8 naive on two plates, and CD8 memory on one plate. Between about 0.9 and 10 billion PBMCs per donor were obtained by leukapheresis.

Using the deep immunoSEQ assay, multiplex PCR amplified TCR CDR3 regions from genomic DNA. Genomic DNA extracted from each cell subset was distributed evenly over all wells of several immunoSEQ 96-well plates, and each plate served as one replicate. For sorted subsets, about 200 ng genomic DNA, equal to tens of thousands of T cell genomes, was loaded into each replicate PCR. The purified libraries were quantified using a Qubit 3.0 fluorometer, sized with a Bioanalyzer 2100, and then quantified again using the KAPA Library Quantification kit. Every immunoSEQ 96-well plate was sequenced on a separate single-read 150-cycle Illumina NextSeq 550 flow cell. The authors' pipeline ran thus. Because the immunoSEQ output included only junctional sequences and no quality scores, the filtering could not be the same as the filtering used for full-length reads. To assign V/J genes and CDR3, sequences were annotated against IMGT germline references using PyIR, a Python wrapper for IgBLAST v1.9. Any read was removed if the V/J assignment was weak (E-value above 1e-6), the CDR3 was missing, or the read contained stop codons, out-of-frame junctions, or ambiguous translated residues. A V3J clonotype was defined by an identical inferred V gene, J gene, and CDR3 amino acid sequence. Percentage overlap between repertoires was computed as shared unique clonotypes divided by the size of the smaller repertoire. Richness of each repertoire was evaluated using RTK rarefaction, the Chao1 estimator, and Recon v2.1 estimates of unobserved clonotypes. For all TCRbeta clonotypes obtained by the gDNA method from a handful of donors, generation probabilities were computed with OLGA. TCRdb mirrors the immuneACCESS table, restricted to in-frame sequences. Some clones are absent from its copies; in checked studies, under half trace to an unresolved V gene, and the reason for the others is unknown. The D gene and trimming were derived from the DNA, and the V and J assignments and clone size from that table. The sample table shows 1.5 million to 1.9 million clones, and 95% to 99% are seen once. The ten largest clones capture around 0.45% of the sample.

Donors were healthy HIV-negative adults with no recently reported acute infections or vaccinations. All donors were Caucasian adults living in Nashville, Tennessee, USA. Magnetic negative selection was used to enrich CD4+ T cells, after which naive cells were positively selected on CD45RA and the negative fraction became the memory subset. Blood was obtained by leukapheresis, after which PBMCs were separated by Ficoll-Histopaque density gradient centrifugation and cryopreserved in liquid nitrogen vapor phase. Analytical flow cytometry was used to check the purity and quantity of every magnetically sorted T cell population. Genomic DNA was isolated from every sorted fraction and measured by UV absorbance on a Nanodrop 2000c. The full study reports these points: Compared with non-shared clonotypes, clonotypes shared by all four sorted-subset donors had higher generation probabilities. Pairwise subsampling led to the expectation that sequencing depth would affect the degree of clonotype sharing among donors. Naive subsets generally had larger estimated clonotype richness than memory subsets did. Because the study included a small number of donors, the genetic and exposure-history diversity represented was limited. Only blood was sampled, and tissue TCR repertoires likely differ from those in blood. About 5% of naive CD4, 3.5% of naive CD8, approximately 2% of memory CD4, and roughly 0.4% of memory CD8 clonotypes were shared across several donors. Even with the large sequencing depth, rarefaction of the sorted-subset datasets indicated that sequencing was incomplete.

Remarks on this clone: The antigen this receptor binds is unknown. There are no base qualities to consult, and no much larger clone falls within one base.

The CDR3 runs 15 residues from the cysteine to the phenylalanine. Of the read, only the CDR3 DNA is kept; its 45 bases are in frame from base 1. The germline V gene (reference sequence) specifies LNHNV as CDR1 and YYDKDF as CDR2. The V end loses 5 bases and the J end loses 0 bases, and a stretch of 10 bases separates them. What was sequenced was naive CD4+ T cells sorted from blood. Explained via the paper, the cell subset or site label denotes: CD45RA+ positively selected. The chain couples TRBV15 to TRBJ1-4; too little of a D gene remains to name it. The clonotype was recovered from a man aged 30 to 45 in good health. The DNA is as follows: TGTGCCACCAGCGGAGCAGGCGCAACTAATGAAAAACTGTTTTTT. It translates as CATSGAGATNEKLFF.